These 5 T cell receptor beta chains were sequenced from one sample in a study of cytomegalovirus exposure and HLA in healthy donors. The primer mix had 60 Vbeta and 13 Jbeta primers. This table comes from immunoSEQ multiplex PCR, and its TCRdb copy is limited to in-frame clones, with some not included. The sample carries 130,000 or so clones, 60% to 85% recorded once. Sequenced sample: PBMCs. Receptors were obtained from a woman aged 40 to 50 in good health and CMV-seropositive.

This clone was recorded a few times. The chain couples TRBV18 to TRBJ2-5, with 7 bases lining up with TRBD1. The CDR3 totals 14 residues. CDR1 is KGHSH, CDR2 LQKENI, per germline. V lost 0 bases to trimming and J lost 4 bases; unmatched junction nucleotides: 2. CDR3 amino acids: CASSPPDRTETQYF. Here the CDR3 DNA reads TGTGCCAGCTCACCACCGGACAGGACAGAGACCCAGTACTTC.

The rearrangement joins TRBV6-5 to TRBJ1-1, with TRBD1 as a possible D gene (5 bases). Germline CDR1 and CDR2: MNHEY and SVGAGI. The CDR3 runs to 14 residues. V dropped 5 bases and J dropped 2 bases, with 12 bases sitting between them. CDR3 bases: TGTGCCAGCAGTCCCCAGACAGCTAACACTGAAGCTTTCTTT. Its protein is CASSPQTANTEAFF.

The rearrangement links TRBV2 to TRBJ1-3; no clear D gene. There are 15 residues in the CDR3. Germline CDR1 reads SNHLY; CDR2 reads FYNNEI. Trimming left V 6 bases short and J 0 bases short, with 12 bases between. CDR3 in amino acids: CASRLNSYSGNTIYF. The CDR3 DNA reads as TGTGCCAGCAGGCTTAACAGCTACTCTGGAAACACCATATATTTT.

The DNA of the CDR3 is TGCAGCGTTGAAGTGGGCCCATCCTACGAGCAGTACTTC. Translating gives CSVEVGPSYEQYF. The V call is TRBV29-1, the J call TRBJ2-7; D remains ambiguous. The CDR3 is 13 residues long. Germline V gene data show CDR1 as SQVTM and CDR2 as ANQGSEA. Deletions cut 1 base from V and 1 base from J, with 8 bases between.

The V gene is TRBV19, the J gene TRBJ2-7; 11 bases match TRBD2. The germline V gene encodes CDR1 LNHDA and CDR2 SQIVND (reference sequence). This CDR3 spans 17 amino acids. V dropped 1 base and J dropped 3; count of bases not matched to a gene: 8. The CDR3 region is CASSIGLAGGTGYEQYF. The CDR3 DNA follows: TGTGCCAGTAGTATAGGGCTAGCGGGAGGCACTGGCTACGAGCAGTACTTC.